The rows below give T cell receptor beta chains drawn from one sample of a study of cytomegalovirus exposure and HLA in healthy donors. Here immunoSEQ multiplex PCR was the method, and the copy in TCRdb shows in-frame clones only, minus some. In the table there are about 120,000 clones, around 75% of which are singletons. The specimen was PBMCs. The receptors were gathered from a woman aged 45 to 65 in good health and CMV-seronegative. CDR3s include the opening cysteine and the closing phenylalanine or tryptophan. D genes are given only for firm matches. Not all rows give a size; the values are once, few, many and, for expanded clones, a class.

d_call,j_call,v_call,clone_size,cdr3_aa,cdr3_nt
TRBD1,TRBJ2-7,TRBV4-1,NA,CASSRDRDYEQYF,TGCGCCAGCAGCCGCGACAGGGACTACGAGCAGTACTTC
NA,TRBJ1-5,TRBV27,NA,CASSLAPGGNNQPQHF,TGTGCCAGCAGTTTGGCCCCAGGAGGAAACAATCAGCCCCAGCATTTT
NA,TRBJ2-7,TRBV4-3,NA,CASSQGRGQVYEQYF,TGCGCCAGCAGCCAAGGAAGGGGCCAGGTTTACGAGCAGTACTTC
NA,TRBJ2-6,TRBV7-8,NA,CASSLSLSSGANVLTF,TGTGCCAGCAGCTTAAGTCTTAGCTCTGGGGCCAACGTCCTGACTTTC
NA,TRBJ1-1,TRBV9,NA,CASSVLGSGGGGSEAFF,TGTGCCAGCAGCGTATTGGGGTCGGGGGGCGGAGGATCTGAAGCTTTCTTT
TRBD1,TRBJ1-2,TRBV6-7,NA,CASSYSDRGLHCGGYTF,TGTGCCAGCAGTTACTCCGACAGGGGCCTTCATTGTGGAGGCTACACCTTC
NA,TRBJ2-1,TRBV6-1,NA,CASSEGVYEANEQFF,TGTGCCAGCAGTGAAGGGGTGTATGAGGCTAATGAGCAGTTCTTC
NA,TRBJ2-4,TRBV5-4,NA,CASTLPGENIQYF,TGTGCCAGCACCTTACCCGGGGAAAACATTCAGTACTTC
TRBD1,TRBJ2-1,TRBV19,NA,CASSITGTGSFF,TGTGCCAGTAGTATAACCGGGACAGGGTCGTTCTTC
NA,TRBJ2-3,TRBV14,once,CASSQGGTILKDTQYF,TGTGCCAGCAGCCAAGGTGGGACAATCCTCAAGGATACGCAGTATTTT
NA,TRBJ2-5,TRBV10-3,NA,CAIRMRDARGETQYF,TGTGCCATCCGTATGCGGGATGCCCGGGGAGAGACCCAGTACTTC
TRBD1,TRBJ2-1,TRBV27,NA,CASRRRTGPYNEQFF,TGTGCCAGCAGGAGAAGGACAGGGCCCTACAATGAGCAGTTCTTC
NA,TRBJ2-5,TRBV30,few,CAWSGGLQETQYF,TGTGCCTGGAGTGGGGGACTCCAAGAGACCCAGTACTTC
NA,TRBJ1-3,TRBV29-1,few,CSVEDPLSSGNTIYF,TGCAGCGTTGAAGATCCCCTCAGCTCTGGAAACACCATATATTTT
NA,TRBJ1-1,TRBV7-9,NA,CSSSLAAGEAFF,TGTTCCAGCAGCTTAGCGGCGGGGGAGGCTTTCTTT
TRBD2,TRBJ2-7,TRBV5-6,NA,CASSLTLGLAEDPYEQYF,TGTGCCAGCAGCTTAACCTTAGGACTAGCGGAGGACCCCTACGAGCAGTACTTC
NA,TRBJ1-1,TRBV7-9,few,CASSQDTEAFF,TGTGCCAGCAGCCAGGACACTGAAGCTTTCTTT
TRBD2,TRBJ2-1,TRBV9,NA,CASSPFGLAGNEQFF,TGTGCCAGCAGCCCTTTCGGACTAGCGGGCAATGAGCAGTTCTTC
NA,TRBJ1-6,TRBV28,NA,CASSFLQMDSYYSPLHF,TGTGCCAGCAGTTTCCTTCAGATGGACAGCTACTATTCACCCCTCCACTTT
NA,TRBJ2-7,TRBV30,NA,CAWSVPGAGDEQYF,TGTGCCTGGAGTGTACCGGGGGCGGGGGACGAGCAGTACTTC
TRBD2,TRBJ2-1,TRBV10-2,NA,CASSASGRAYEQFF,TGCGCCAGCAGTGCTAGCGGGAGGGCCTATGAGCAGTTCTTC
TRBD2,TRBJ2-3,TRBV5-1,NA,CASSLKLAGVDTQYF,TGCGCCAGCAGCTTGAAACTAGCGGGAGTAGATACGCAGTATTTT
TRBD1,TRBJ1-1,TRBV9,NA,CASSAWDSLNTEAFF,TGTGCCAGCAGCGCCTGGGACAGCTTGAACACTGAAGCTTTCTTT
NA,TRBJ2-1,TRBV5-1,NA,CASSSMNEQFF,TGCGCCAGCAGCTCAATGAATGAGCAGTTCTTC
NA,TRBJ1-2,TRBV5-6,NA,CASSQDSFYGYTF,TGTGCCAGCAGCCAGGACAGCTTCTATGGCTACACCTTC
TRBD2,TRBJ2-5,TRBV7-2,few,CASSLGPPSGSRYGETQYF,TGTGCCAGCAGCTTAGGCCCCCCTAGCGGGAGCCGATACGGGGAGACCCAGTACTTC
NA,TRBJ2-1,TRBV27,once,CASSFPGFNEQFF,TGTGCCAGCAGTTTTCCAGGGTTTAATGAGCAGTTCTTC
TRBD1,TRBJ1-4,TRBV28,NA,CASSSPGQRFATNEKLFF,TGTGCCAGCAGTTCCCCGGGACAGAGATTTGCAACTAATGAAAAACTGTTTTTT
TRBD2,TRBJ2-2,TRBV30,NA,CAWIAGPNTGELFF,TGTGCCTGGATAGCGGGTCCGAACACCGGGGAGCTGTTTTTT
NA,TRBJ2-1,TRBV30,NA,CAWTRSRGAREQFF,TGTGCCTGGACCCGGAGCAGGGGGGCGCGTGAGCAGTTCTTC
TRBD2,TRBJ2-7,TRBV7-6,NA,CASSNGLTSGRAYEQYF,TGTGCCAGCAGTAATGGGTTGACTAGCGGGAGGGCGTACGAGCAGTACTTC
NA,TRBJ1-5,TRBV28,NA,CASRTDWVGNQPQHF,TGTGCCAGCAGAACCGACTGGGTTGGCAATCAGCCCCAGCATTTT
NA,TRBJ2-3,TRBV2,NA,CASTQTSGGTDTQYF,TGTGCCAGCACCCAAACCTCGGGGGGCACAGATACGCAGTATTTT
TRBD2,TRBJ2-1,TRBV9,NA,CASSGTSGSFLTDNEQFF,TGTGCCAGCAGCGGAACTAGCGGGAGCTTCCTAACCGACAATGAGCAGTTCTTC
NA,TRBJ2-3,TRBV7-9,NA,CSSSTLADFRATDTQYF,TGTTCCAGCAGCACCCTGGCGGACTTTCGCGCCACAGATACGCAGTATTTT
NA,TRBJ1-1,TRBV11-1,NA,CASSWMGQGNTEAFF,TGTGCCAGCAGCTGGATGGGGCAGGGGAACACTGAAGCTTTCTTT
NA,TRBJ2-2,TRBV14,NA,CASSRLRSGELFF,TGTGCCAGCAGCCGACTACGGAGCGGGGAGCTGTTTTTT
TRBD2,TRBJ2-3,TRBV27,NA,CASSSGGAGEDTQYF,TGTGCCAGCAGTTCGGGGGGGGCGGGGGAGGATACGCAGTATTTT
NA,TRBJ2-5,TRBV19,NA,CASSTRQQETQYF,TGTGCCAGTAGTACAAGACAACAAGAGACCCAGTACTTC
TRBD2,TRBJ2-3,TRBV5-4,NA,CASSADGLTSGIGADTQYF,TGTGCCAGCAGCGCTGATGGGCTGACTAGCGGAATTGGCGCAGATACGCAGTATTTT
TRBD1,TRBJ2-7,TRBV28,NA,CASSYRDRGIYEQYF,TGTGCCAGCAGTTACCGGGACAGGGGTATCTACGAGCAGTACTTC
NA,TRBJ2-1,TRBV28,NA,CASSSSSEQNNEQFF,TGTGCCAGCAGTTCTTCCAGCGAGCAAAACAATGAGCAGTTCTTC
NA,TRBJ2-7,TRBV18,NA,CASSPGSGERSYEQYF,TGTGCCAGCTCACCAGGATCGGGGGAGCGCTCCTACGAGCAGTACTTC
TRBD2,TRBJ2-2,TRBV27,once,CASSLLGASGSSGELFF,TGTGCCAGCAGTTTATTGGGGGCTAGCGGGAGTTCCGGGGAGCTGTTTTTT
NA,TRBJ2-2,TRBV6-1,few,CASSGHRNTGELFF,TGTGCCAGCAGTGGCCACAGGAACACCGGGGAGCTGTTTTTT
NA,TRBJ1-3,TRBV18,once,CASSPRSGAGNTIYF,TGTGCCAGCTCACCTCGTTCAGGGGCTGGAAACACCATATATTTT
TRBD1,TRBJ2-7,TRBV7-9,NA,CSSSWDRLSYEQYF,TGTTCCAGCAGCTGGGACAGGCTCTCCTACGAGCAGTACTTC
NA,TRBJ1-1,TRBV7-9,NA,CASSTRTENTEAFF,TGTGCCAGCAGCACCCGGACAGAGAACACTGAAGCTTTCTTT
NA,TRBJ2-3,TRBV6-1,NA,CASSDGGFLDTQYF,TGTGCCAGCAGTGACGGCGGATTTTTAGATACGCAGTATTTT
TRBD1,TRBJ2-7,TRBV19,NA,CASSITGSGTGVDEQYF,TGTGCCAGTAGTATTACGGGATCCGGGACAGGGGTCGACGAGCAGTACTTC
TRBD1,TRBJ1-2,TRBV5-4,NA,CASSRGQGNYGYTF,TGTGCCAGCAGCCGGGGACAGGGGAACTATGGCTACACCTTC
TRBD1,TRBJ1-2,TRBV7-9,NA,CSSSSTSTGPRYGYTF,TGTTCCAGCAGCTCCACCTCGACAGGGCCTCGCTATGGCTACACCTTC
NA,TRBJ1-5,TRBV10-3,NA,CAIKRDGLNQPQHF,TGTGCCATCAAGCGGGACGGACTAAATCAGCCCCAGCATTTT
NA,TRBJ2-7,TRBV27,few,CASSLEAEVGYEQYF,TGTGCCAGCAGTTTAGAGGCGGAGGTTGGGTACGAGCAGTACTTC
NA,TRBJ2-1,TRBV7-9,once,CASRMEGRYNEQFF,TGTGCCAGCAGGATGGAGGGCCGGTACAATGAGCAGTTCTTC
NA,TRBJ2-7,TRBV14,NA,CASSQTIATSEQYF,TGTGCCAGCAGCCAAACGATAGCGACCTCGGAGCAGTACTTC
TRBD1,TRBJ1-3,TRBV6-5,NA,CASSYGGGPGNTIYF,TGTGCCAGCAGTTATGGAGGGGGCCCTGGAAACACCATATATTTT
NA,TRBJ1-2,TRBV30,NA,CAWRRPGGGYTF,TGTGCCTGGAGGAGGCCGGGTGGTGGCTACACCTTC
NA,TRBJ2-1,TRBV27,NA,CASSFGSGNEQFF,TGTGCCAGCAGTTTCGGTAGCGGCAATGAGCAGTTCTTC